This paragraph reports one T cell receptor beta chain. The data originate from a study of shared clonotypes between healthy human individuals. The CDR3 is 15 residues long. Germline V gene lookup returns CDR1 MNHEY and CDR2 SMNVEV (reference sequence). V shed 5 bases and J shed 4 bases, with 15 bases lying between them. Deep was the level used in running the assay. Only in-frame clones appear in the TCRdb table, and some are missing; sequencing was by immunoSEQ multiplex PCR. The sample holds about 490,000 clones, around 78% seen once. Each donor was a Caucasian adult residing in Nashville, Tennessee. The sample was PBMCs. The sequence was obtained from a woman aged 35 to 49 in good health. Some clones in this sample may be carry-over from other donors' samples. The rearrangement uses TRBV27 and TRBJ1-5; tentatively, D is TRBD1 (5 bases). Here the CDR3 DNA reads TGTGCCAGCAGTCCAACCCAGGGTTTAAATCAGCCCCAGCATTTT. Protein product: CASSPTQGLNQPQHF.